The next 30 T cell receptor beta chains were all read from a single sample in a study of cytomegalovirus exposure and HLA in healthy donors. The PCR contained 60 Vbeta and 13 Jbeta primers. Clones were sequenced by immunoSEQ multiplex PCR, and TCRdb holds only the in-frame ones, with some missing. This table holds about 82,000 clones, roughly 72% found once. The sample comprised PBMCs. Source of these receptors: a woman in her fifties or sixties in good health and CMV-seropositive.

The genes are TRBV27 and TRBJ1-1; D is perhaps TRBD1 (6 bases). Deletions cut 5 bases from V and 0 bases from J, with 10 bases between. CDR1 is MNHEY and CDR2 is SMNVEV in the germline V gene (reference sequence). The CDR3 is 14 amino acids. CDR3 coding DNA: TGTGCCAGCAGTAACAGGGCCTTGAACACTGAAGCTTTCTTT. Encoded protein: CASSNRALNTEAFF.

This chain links TRBV10-3 with TRBJ2-2, with 7 bases identical to TRBD1. The CDR3 runs to 14 residues. Germline assignment: CDR1 ENHRY and CDR2 SYGVKD. With 7 bases clipped from V and 3 bases from J, the junction kept 5 bases outside the gene matches. The CDR3, as DNA: TGTGCCATCAATAGACAGGGTGACACCGGGGAGCTGTTTTTT. Protein sequence: CAINRQGDTGELFF.

The chain has TRBV28 and TRBJ1-5; the D gene is possibly TRBD1 (5 bases). Germline CDR1 is MDHEN and CDR2 is SYDVKM. CDR3 length equals 15 residues. The V end lost 6 bases, the J end lost 7 bases, and 19 bases lay between the germline ends. The CDR3 region is CASRPKGLSTQPQHF. The CDR3 nucleotides are TGTGCCAGCAGGCCCAAGGGACTTTCGACGCAGCCCCAGCATTTT. The entire variable domain, with the rest obtained from reference TRBV28 and TRBJ1-5, is as follows: DVKVTQSSRYLVKRTGEKVFLECVQDMDHENMFWYRQDPGLGLRLIYFSYDVKMKEKGDIPEGYSVSREKKERFSLILESASTNQTSMYLCASRPKGLSTQPQHFGDGTRLSIL.

The chain recombines TRBV30 with TRBJ2-7; no reliable D call. The V end was cut by 4 bases, the J end by 0 bases, with 10 bases between. Looked up from germline, CDR1 is GTSNPN and CDR2 is SVGIG (reference sequence). This CDR3 region has 13 residues. Written as DNA, the CDR3 is TGTGCCTGGACCACCGGTAACTCCTACGAGCAGTACTTC. It specifies CAWTTGNSYEQYF.

This rearrangement joins TRBV9 to TRBJ2-2; 7 nucleotides match TRBD2. Germline V gives CDR1 SGDLS, CDR2 YYNGEE. With V trimmed by 0 bases and J by 6 bases, 11 bases remained unmatched. This CDR3 has 17 residues. As DNA, the CDR3 is TGTGCCAGCAGCGTAGCTTCGGTGGGAGGGCCCTCCGGGGAGCTGTTTTTT. This sequence encodes CASSVASVGGPSGELFF.

V is TRBV27 and J is TRBJ2-2; no firm D call. CDR3 length equals 14 residues. Germline lookup yields CDR1 MNHEY and CDR2 SMNVEV (reference sequence). Trimming pared 3 bases from V and 2 bases from J, leaving 7 bases between. DNA of the CDR3: TGTGCCAGCAGTTTCTACTCAAACACCGGGGAGCTGTTTTTT. Its translation is CASSFYSNTGELFF.

The rearrangement joins TRBV18 to TRBJ2-2, with unresolved D. Germline V gene lookup returns CDR1 KGHSH and CDR2 LQKENI. The V end was cut by 2 bases, the J end by 8 bases, with 6 bases between. There are 12 residues in the CDR3. CDR3 bases: TGTGCCAGCTCACCAGACTCTGGGGAGCTGTTTTTT. Its protein product is CASSPDSGELFF.

The chain uses TRBV18 and TRBJ2-7; 9 nucleotides agree with TRBD1. CDR3 length: 14 residues. V trimming: 5 bases; J trimming: 1 base; junction bases outside the gene matches: 3. The V gene's germline CDR1 is KGHSH and CDR2 LQKENI. The CDR3 loop reads CASSTGTGSYEQYF. DNA for the CDR3: TGTGCCAGCTCAACCGGGACAGGGTCCTACGAGCAGTACTTC.

The chain uses TRBV29-1 and TRBJ2-1; D possibly corresponds to TRBD2 (6 bases). The CDR3 is made up of 14 amino acids. The V gene's germline CDR1 is SQVTM and CDR2 ANQGSEA. V dropped 4 bases and J dropped 1 base, with 11 bases sitting between them. The CDR3 here is CSVGGGPSYNEQFF. CDR3 bases: TGCAGCGTTGGTGGAGGGCCATCCTACAATGAGCAGTTCTTC.

The rearrangement links TRBV6-1 to TRBJ1-2, with 10 positions matching TRBD1. V was pared by 4 bases and J by 5 bases, with 7 bases of the junction left unmatched. There are 15 residues in the CDR3. Germline values: CDR1 MNHNS, CDR2 SASEGT. CDR3 sequence reads: CASSVTGTGVYGYTF. CDR3 in DNA: TGTGCCAGCAGTGTAACCGGGACAGGGGTTTATGGCTACACCTTC.

The chain couples TRBV7-2 to TRBJ1-1; D is ambiguous. Germline assignment: CDR1 SGHTA and CDR2 FQGNSA. The CDR3 contains 13 residues. The V and J ends lost 2 bases and 7 bases respectively, with 11 bases between them. CDR3 amino acids: CASSLRWEGEAFF. For the CDR3, the DNA is TGTGCCAGCAGCTTAAGGTGGGAGGGTGAAGCTTTCTTT.

The chain combines TRBV5-1 with TRBJ2-7, with 7 bases matching TRBD2. CDR1 SGHRS and CDR2 YFSETQ come from the germline V gene. CDR3 length equals 14 residues. J gave up 5 bases and V 0 bases, and 5 bases lay outside the gene matches. CDR3 in amino acids: CASSLEAGRDEQYF. The CDR3 coding sequence is TGCGCCAGCAGCTTGGAGGCAGGGAGGGACGAGCAGTACTTC.

The chain couples TRBV30 to TRBJ1-2; D unresolved. Germline values: CDR1 GTSNPN, CDR2 SVGIG (reference sequence). The CDR3 runs to 14 residues. Deletions cut 2 bases from V and 0 bases from J, with 10 bases between. The CDR3 sequence is CAWSPPFANYGYTF. The CDR3 DNA is TGTGCCTGGAGTCCCCCTTTCGCTAACTATGGCTACACCTTC.

Only a few counts were recorded for this clone. The chain combines TRBV19 with TRBJ2-1; 16 nucleotides match TRBD2. Germline loops: CDR1 LNHDA, CDR2 SQIVND (reference sequence). V shed 3 bases and J 5 bases; nucleotides not matched to a gene: 13. This CDR3 is built from 20 residues. The CDR3 DNA sequence: TGTGCCAGTAGTATGGGGACTAGCGGGAGGGTATGGGGATTACACAATGAGCAGTTCTTC. The encoded protein is CASSMGTSGRVWGLHNEQFF.

The chain combines TRBV28 with TRBJ1-1; a weak D match, TRBD1 (6 bases). Germline V gene sequence: CDR1 MDHEN, CDR2 SYDVKM. This CDR3 comprises 11 residues. V lost 8 bases, J lost 6 bases, and 10 bases lay in between. CDR3 DNA sequence: TGTGCCAGCTCTTACAGGGCTGAAGCTTTCTTT. Amino acid sequence: CASSYRAEAFF.

The rearrangement uses TRBV5-4 and TRBJ1-2; TRBD1 might be the D (6 bases). Germline CDR1 SGHNT, CDR2 YYREEE (reference sequence). This CDR3 contains 11 residues. With 0 bases removed from V and 14 bases from J, the gap between germline ends came to 11 bases. CDR3 protein: CASSLDRDWTF. CDR3 nucleotides: TGTGCCAGCAGCTTGGACAGGGATTGGACCTTC.

This clone appeared a few times. The chain is built from TRBV2 and TRBJ2-7, with 11 bases fitting TRBD2. Germline V gene sequence: CDR1 SNHLY, CDR2 FYNNEI. The CDR3 runs 14 residues. The J segment lost 6 bases and the V segment lost 6 bases, leaving 7 bases of the junction unmatched. CDR3 loop: CASRLAGGVSEQYF. The CDR3 coding sequence is TGTGCCAGCAGGCTAGCGGGAGGAGTCTCCGAGCAGTACTTC.

The V and J genes are TRBV18 and TRBJ2-2; 12 bases are shared with TRBD2. The V gene's germline CDR1 is KGHSH and CDR2 LQKENI. The CDR3 contains 18 residues. The ends lost 4 bases at V and 0 bases at J; junction bases unmatched: 6. The CDR3 nucleotides read TGTGCCAGCTCACTAAAGACTAGCGGGAGTTCGAACACCGGGGAGCTGTTTTTT. This sequence encodes CASSLKTSGSSNTGELFF.

The chain couples TRBV5-4 to TRBJ2-1, with 14 nucleotides matching TRBD2. Germline values: CDR1 SGHNT, CDR2 YYREEE (reference sequence). Unmatched junction bases numbered 6, after V lost 4 bases and J lost 9 bases. The CDR3 loop spans 15 amino acids. CDR3 region: CASSPGTSGSGEQFF. DNA for the CDR3: TGTGCCAGCAGCCCCGGGACTAGCGGGAGCGGTGAGCAGTTCTTC.

This clone was picked up a small number of times. The chain joins TRBV6-4 to TRBJ2-7; 9 bases agree with TRBD2. J was trimmed by 3 bases and V by 5 bases; bases with no gene match: 5. Germline V gene sequence: CDR1 MRHNA, CDR2 SNTAGT. The CDR3 spans 14 residues. The CDR3 loop is CASSPLAGNYEQYF. The CDR3 DNA reads as TGTGCCAGCAGTCCCCTAGCGGGAAACTACGAGCAGTACTTC.

The chain employs TRBV19 and TRBJ1-1; maybe TRBD1 (5 bases). V was pared by 11 bases and J by 6 bases, with 16 bases between. Germline CDR1 reads LNHDA; CDR2 reads SQIVND (reference sequence). This CDR3 contains 12 residues. CDR3 nucleotides: TGTGCCCCCCGCCTGGGGGGAGCTGAAGCTTTCTTT. As protein: CAPRLGGAEAFF.

The rearrangement joins TRBV25-1 to TRBJ1-2; 10 positions agree with TRBD1. CDR1 and CDR2 from the germline V gene are MGHDK and SYGVNS. This CDR3 region has 13 residues. The V gene end was trimmed by 6 bases and the J gene end by 11 bases; junction bases not matched to a gene: 9. The CDR3 here is CASSARDRGPYTF. CDR3 DNA: TGTGCCAGCAGCGCCCGGGACAGGGGCCCTTACACCTTC.

V usage is TRBV7-9 and J usage is TRBJ2-4; TRBD1 agrees at 8 bases. Trimming took 3 bases from V and 5 from J; bases not matched to a gene: 0. The germline V gene has CDR1 SEHNR and CDR2 FQNEAQ (reference sequence). The CDR3 has 13 residues. The CDR3 here is CASSLTGENIQYF. In DNA, the CDR3 is TGTGCCAGCAGCTTGACAGGGGAAAACATTCAGTACTTC.

This clone was seen only once. The chain couples TRBV1 to TRBJ2-1; the table calls TRBD2, which could not be checked here. TRBV1 is annotated as a pseudogene. The length of the CDR3 is 16 residues. The chain's CDR3 is CTSSHLSGSGYNEQFF. CDR3 in DNA: TGCACCAGCAGCCATCTTAGCGGGAGTGGGTACAATGAGCAGTTCTTC.

This chain uses TRBV5-6 with TRBJ2-7; 11 bases match TRBD2. Germline V gives CDR1 SGHDT, CDR2 YYEEEE. The CDR3 totals 16 residues. The V segment lost 4 bases and the J segment 0 bases; nucleotides outside the gene matches: 6. The chain's CDR3 is CASSVGLAGFSYEQYF. In nucleotides, the CDR3 is TGTGCCAGCAGCGTCGGACTAGCGGGCTTCTCCTACGAGCAGTACTTC.

This clone has just one count. The V and J genes are TRBV6-5 and TRBJ1-1; TRBD1 agrees at 9 bases. The CDR3 has 14 residues. Germline trimming cut 5 bases from V and 5 bases from J; bases unmatched to any gene: 6. Per germline, CDR1 MNHEY and CDR2 SVGAGI. For the CDR3, the DNA is TGTGCCAGCAGTCAGGGACAGGGCTGGACTGAAGCTTTCTTT. This translates into CASSQGQGWTEAFF.

The chain carries TRBV4-2 and TRBJ2-7; 14 bases match TRBD2. Trimming cost V 4 bases and J 3 bases; bases outside gene matches: 8. Germline CDR1 reads LGHNA; CDR2 reads YNFKEQ. This CDR3 has 17 residues. The CDR3 DNA follows: TGTGCCAGCAGCCCAGGGACTAGCGGGAGCCTGATCTACGAGCAGTACTTC. This encodes CASSPGTSGSLIYEQYF.

The rearrangement uses TRBV4-1 and TRBJ1-1, with unresolved D. Germline CDR1 is MGHRA and CDR2 is YSYEKL. The CDR3 has 15 amino acids. Trimming cost V 0 bases and J 0 bases, with 8 bases left between them. Here the CDR3 reads CASSQDLQLNTEAFF. Here the CDR3 DNA reads TGCGCCAGCAGCCAAGATTTACAGCTGAACACTGAAGCTTTCTTT.

This chain joins TRBV25-1 and TRBJ2-1; TRBD1 is a possible D gene (6 bases). Germline CDR1 MGHDK, CDR2 SYGVNS. Deletions cut 6 bases from V and 0 bases from J, with 9 bases between. The CDR3 runs 14 residues. The CDR3 loop reads CASRGGSSYNEQFF. In DNA, the CDR3 is TGTGCCAGCAGAGGGGGTAGCTCCTACAATGAGCAGTTCTTC.

J is TRBJ2-7 and V is TRBV10-2; perhaps TRBD2 as D (6 bases). The V gene's germline CDR1 is WSHSY and CDR2 SAAADI. This CDR3 is built from 14 residues. Trimming removed 0 bases from V and 4 bases from J, with 10 bases in between. CDR3 protein: CASSESGSGYEQYF. The CDR3 region has the DNA TGCGCCAGCAGTGAGTCGGGTAGCGGTTACGAGCAGTACTTC.